The present entry profiles one TCR beta chain with its context. These data originate in a study of shared clonotypes between healthy human individuals. Authors' methods: From ImmunoSEQ came sequences covering only the junction and carrying no quality scores, so filtering differed. Here immunoSEQ multiplex PCR was the method, and the copy in TCRdb shows in-frame clones only, minus some. For V, J and clone size, that table is used; D and trimming come from the DNA. The repertoire holds about 2.4 million clones, with under 95% as singletons. CDR1 and CDR2 (germline): LNHDA, SQIVND (reference sequence). There are 17 residues in the CDR3. Trimming at V came to 4 bases and at J to 8 bases, leaving 13 bases not matched to a gene. Adult donors, all healthy and HIV-negative, had no recent acute infections or vaccinations.

This receptor was obtained from a man between 18 and 29 years old in good health. Some clones in this sample may be carry-over from other donors' samples. Sequenced: naive CD4+ T cells from PBMCs. Specified subset: CD45RA+ positively selected. The rearrangement joins TRBV19 to TRBJ2-3, with TRBD2 identical over 12 bases. CDR3 loop: CASSRGTSGSSMGTQYF. The CDR3 region has the DNA TGTGCCAGTAGTAGGGGGACTAGCGGGTCCTCCATGGGTACGCAGTATTTT.